A selection of T cell receptor beta chains follows, all from one sample in a study of blood T cell repertoires in COVID-19. Profiled with immunoSEQ multiplex PCR; TCRdb holds only in-frame clones, not every one. The data contain about 160,000 clones, over 70% of them seen just once; the ten biggest clones take up more than 7%. The specimen sequenced was peripheral blood. Receptors originate from a woman of 80 years or more with active or convalescent COVID-19. Each CDR3 is given with its conserved first and last residue. The order of the fields is CDR3 DNA, CDR3 protein, V gene, D gene, J gene, clone size. The D gene is left open where the match is weak. Clone size, where shown, is once, few, many, or a class for clones that have expanded.

DNA: TGTGCCACTTCCCTAGCGGACTTCTACAATGAGCAGTTCTTC
CDR3: CATSLADFYNEQFF
V: TRBV19
D: TRBD2
J: TRBJ2-1
size: -

DNA: TGTGCCAGCAGCTTGGGGCCGGTCCCCGGCTCCATATATTTT
CDR3: CASSLGPVPGSIYF
V: TRBV7-2
D: -
J: TRBJ1-3
size: -

DNA: TGTGCCAGCAGCTTAGTTTCGGCAGGGATCACTGAAGCTTTCTTT
CDR3: CASSLVSAGITEAFF
V: TRBV7-2
D: -
J: TRBJ1-1
size: -

DNA: TGTGCCAGCTCACCCGGGAGAGGGCGCGACTATGGCTACACCTTC
CDR3: CASSPGRGRDYGYTF
V: TRBV18
D: -
J: TRBJ1-2
size: -

DNA: TGTGCCAGCAGCTTGCGGGGTACGAACTATGGCTACACCTTC
CDR3: CASSLRGTNYGYTF
V: TRBV5-4
D: -
J: TRBJ1-2
size: -

DNA: TGTGCCAGCAGCTTAAGACAGGGGTTATTAGATACGCAGTATTTT
CDR3: CASSLRQGLLDTQYF
V: TRBV7-2
D: TRBD1
J: TRBJ2-3
size: -

DNA: TGTGCCAGCAGCTCCAAGGGGGATACCCAAGAGACCCAGTACTTC
CDR3: CASSSKGDTQETQYF
V: TRBV5-4
D: -
J: TRBJ2-5
size: -

DNA: TGTGCCAGCAGCCTTGGGGGGGGCTGGCAAGAGACCCAGTACTTC
CDR3: CASSLGGGWQETQYF
V: TRBV7-9
D: -
J: TRBJ2-5
size: -

DNA: TGTGCCAGCAGCTTCAGTTCAGGCCTACTTAACTCTGGAAACACCATATATTTT
CDR3: CASSFSSGLLNSGNTIYF
V: TRBV7-9
D: -
J: TRBJ1-3
size: -

DNA: TGCGCCAGCAGCTTGGGGGACAGGGGCAATGAGCAGTTCTTC
CDR3: CASSLGDRGNEQFF
V: TRBV5-1
D: TRBD1
J: TRBJ2-1
size: once

DNA: TGTGCAAGTCGCTTAGAACAGTTGAACACTGAAGCTTTCTTT
CDR3: CASRLEQLNTEAFF
V: TRBV12-2
D: -
J: TRBJ1-1
size: once

DNA: TGTGCCAGTAGCCCGTATGGGGGGACCGGAAACACCATATATTTT
CDR3: CASSPYGGTGNTIYF
V: TRBV19
D: -
J: TRBJ1-3
size: -

DNA: TGTGCCAGCAGCGCCAGGGGAGGGTCCGAAGATACGCAGTATTTT
CDR3: CASSARGGSEDTQYF
V: TRBV7-9
D: -
J: TRBJ2-3
size: -

DNA: TGTGCCAGCAGCTTAATCCCCGGGACAGGGAATAGTGATGGCTACACCTTC
CDR3: CASSLIPGTGNSDGYTF
V: TRBV7-3
D: TRBD1
J: TRBJ1-2
size: -

DNA: TGTGCCAGCAGTGGAGGTCGGGGACAGCAAGAGACCCAGTACTTC
CDR3: CASSGGRGQQETQYF
V: TRBV6-2/TRBV6-3
D: TRBD1
J: TRBJ2-5
size: once

DNA: TGCGCCAGCAGCCAACAGGGGGACCTGAACACTGAAGCTTTCTTT
CDR3: CASSQQGDLNTEAFF
V: TRBV4-3
D: TRBD1
J: TRBJ1-1
size: -

DNA: TGCGCCAGCAGCCTCGGGACAGCGATCCTCTCTGGAAACACCATATATTTT
CDR3: CASSLGTAILSGNTIYF
V: TRBV5-1
D: TRBD1
J: TRBJ1-3
size: -

DNA: TGTGCCAGCAGCTTTGGCCGACAGCCTGAAGCTTTCTTT
CDR3: CASSFGRQPEAFF
V: TRBV5-5
D: -
J: TRBJ1-1
size: -

DNA: TGTGCCAGCAGGTTCGAGGACTATGGCTACACCTTC
CDR3: CASRFEDYGYTF
V: TRBV6-5
D: -
J: TRBJ1-2
size: few

DNA: TGTGCCAGCAGCCCGGGACAGATGAACACTGAAGCTTTCTTT
CDR3: CASSPGQMNTEAFF
V: TRBV7-2
D: TRBD1
J: TRBJ1-1
size: -

DNA: TGTGCCAGCAGCTTAGTGGCTAGCGGGGGAAAAGAGACCCAGTACTTC
CDR3: CASSLVASGGKETQYF
V: TRBV7-8
D: TRBD2
J: TRBJ2-5
size: -

DNA: TGTGCCAGCAGCTTAGGTGGTAGCGGGGGTCTCGGGGCCAACGTCCTGACTTTC
CDR3: CASSLGGSGGLGANVLTF
V: TRBV7-2
D: TRBD2
J: TRBJ2-6
size: -

DNA: TGTGCCAGTGGCCAGACTCCTACCCCCCTTTACAATGAGCAGTTCTTC
CDR3: CASGQTPTPLYNEQFF
V: TRBV19
D: -
J: TRBJ2-1
size: -

DNA: TGTGCCAGCAGCCCCAGACAGGGGAAGAACACTGAAGCTTTCTTT
CDR3: CASSPRQGKNTEAFF
V: TRBV2
D: TRBD1
J: TRBJ1-1
size: -

DNA: TGTGCCAGCAGCTCCTCAGGGAATTCTAATGAAAAACTGTTTTTT
CDR3: CASSSSGNSNEKLFF
V: TRBV7-2
D: -
J: TRBJ1-4
size: -

DNA: TGCGCCAGCAGCCAAGAAGCGAGTTCCCGCTCTGGAAACACCATATATTTT
CDR3: CASSQEASSRSGNTIYF
V: TRBV4-3
D: -
J: TRBJ1-3
size: -

DNA: TGTGCCAGCATTCAGGACAGAGCTAACTATGGCTACACCTTC
CDR3: CASIQDRANYGYTF
V: TRBV7-2
D: -
J: TRBJ1-2
size: -

DNA: TGTGCCTGGAGTAGACGGGTCGTTGAAGCTTTCTTT
CDR3: CAWSRRVVEAFF
V: TRBV30
D: -
J: TRBJ1-1
size: -

DNA: TGCGCCAGCAGCCAACTCCCAGAGGGTGAGCAGTTCTTC
CDR3: CASSQLPEGEQFF
V: TRBV4-3
D: -
J: TRBJ2-1
size: -

DNA: TGTGCCAGCAGCTTGGCCGCGGCTAGCGGGGGCACAGATACGCAGTATTTT
CDR3: CASSLAAASGGTDTQYF
V: TRBV5-6
D: TRBD2
J: TRBJ2-3
size: -

DNA: TGTGCCAGCTCGTACCAAGGAGTCCGGGGGGATGGCTACACCTTC
CDR3: CASSYQGVRGDGYTF
V: TRBV19
D: -
J: TRBJ1-2
size: -

DNA: TGCGCCAGCAGCCAGGTTGGGCTTCGAAGTGGAAACACCATATATTTT
CDR3: CASSQVGLRSGNTIYF
V: TRBV4-3
D: -
J: TRBJ1-3
size: -